Listed below are T cell receptor beta chains from one sample, sequenced in a study of T cell changes during pregnancy in multiple sclerosis. Sequencing was performed with immunoSEQ multiplex PCR; in TCRdb, only in-frame clones are kept and a portion is missing. The table lists roughly 40,000 clones, over 75% of them singletons. This specimen was CD4+ T cells from peripheral blood mononuclear cells, taken in the third trimester of pregnancy. The receptors here all came from a female donor with multiple sclerosis, enrolled in a pregnancy study. Each CDR3 is given with its conserved first and last residue. The D gene is left open where the match is weak. Clone size is stated in some rows and not others, as once, few, many or a class when expanded.

DNA: TGTGCCAGCAGGCTCAGGGGGGTTTACAATGAGCAGTTCTTC
CDR3: CASRLRGVYNEQFF
size: NA
D: NA
V: TRBV27
J: TRBJ2-1

DNA: TGTGCCAGCAGACCCGGGCGGGGGCTTGCCGGGGAGCTGTTTTTT
CDR3: CASRPGRGLAGELFF
size: once
D: NA
V: TRBV6-5
J: TRBJ2-2

DNA: TGTGCCAGCAGACGTAATTCAGGGCCTGGGGCCAACGTCCTGACTTTC
CDR3: CASRRNSGPGANVLTF
size: NA
D: NA
V: TRBV5-4
J: TRBJ2-6

DNA: TGTGCCAGCAGCCACCGGGACGGGACAGACATATACGAGCAGTACTTC
CDR3: CASSHRDGTDIYEQYF
size: once
D: TRBD1
V: TRBV11-2
J: TRBJ2-7

DNA: TGTGCCAGCAGTTCTGTTGACAGGGGAATGTATGGCTACACCTTC
CDR3: CASSSVDRGMYGYTF
size: once
D: TRBD1
V: TRBV27
J: TRBJ1-2

DNA: TGTGCCAGCAGTGTGAACAGGGGGGTCGAGACCCAGTACTTC
CDR3: CASSVNRGVETQYF
size: NA
D: TRBD1
V: TRBV25-1
J: TRBJ2-5

DNA: TGCGCCAGCAGCCGAGCGGACCCGGAGGGGCAGACCCAGTACTTC
CDR3: CASSRADPEGQTQYF
size: once
D: NA
V: TRBV5-1
J: TRBJ2-5

DNA: TGTGCCAGCAGCTTACGAGAGACAGTTAACACTGAAGCTTTCTTT
CDR3: CASSLRETVNTEAFF
size: NA
D: NA
V: TRBV11-2
J: TRBJ1-1

DNA: TGTGCCAGCAGTTACTCGAGGACAGATCAGAACACTGAAGCTTTCTTT
CDR3: CASSYSRTDQNTEAFF
size: NA
D: NA
V: TRBV6-5
J: TRBJ1-1

DNA: TGTGCCAGCAGTTCCCTAGGTCAGGGGGCGAGCTCTGGGGCCAACGTCCTGACTTTC
CDR3: CASSSLGQGASSGANVLTF
size: NA
D: TRBD1
V: TRBV28
J: TRBJ2-6

DNA: TGCGCCAGCACCTTGGGGCAGGGAATGACAGAGACCCAGTACTTC
CDR3: CASTLGQGMTETQYF
size: NA
D: NA
V: TRBV5-1
J: TRBJ2-5

DNA: TGTGCCACAACGGGACAAAGCAATCAGCCCCAGCATTTT
CDR3: CATTGQSNQPQHF
size: NA
D: NA
V: TRBV19
J: TRBJ1-5

DNA: TGTGCCAGTAGTACGGGACAGATATTGGGGGAGACCCAGTACTTC
CDR3: CASSTGQILGETQYF
size: NA
D: TRBD1
V: TRBV19
J: TRBJ2-5

DNA: TGTGCCAGCAGCTTACGACAGGGGATCTACGAGCAGTACTTC
CDR3: CASSLRQGIYEQYF
size: NA
D: TRBD1
V: TRBV7-8
J: TRBJ2-7

DNA: TGTGCCAGCAGCGTGGACAGGGGGATGACTGAAGCTTTCTTT
CDR3: CASSVDRGMTEAFF
size: NA
D: TRBD1
V: TRBV9
J: TRBJ1-1

DNA: TGTGCCAGTAGACAGGCTGGGGAGACCCAGTACTTC
CDR3: CASRQAGETQYF
size: NA
D: NA
V: TRBV19
J: TRBJ2-5

DNA: TGTGCCACCAGCAGGGACATCCAAGAGACCCAGTACTTC
CDR3: CATSRDIQETQYF
size: NA
D: NA
V: TRBV15
J: TRBJ2-5

DNA: TGTGCCAGTAGGCGGGCCGATGACTACGAGCAGTACTTC
CDR3: CASRRADDYEQYF
size: NA
D: NA
V: TRBV19
J: TRBJ2-7

DNA: TGTGCCTGGAAAAGGGGGCTAGCCTACGAGCAGTACTTC
CDR3: CAWKRGLAYEQYF
size: few
D: TRBD1
V: TRBV30
J: TRBJ2-7

DNA: TGTGCCAGCACCTCAGGGACAGGGGGCGGCGAGCAGTACTTC
CDR3: CASTSGTGGGEQYF
size: NA
D: NA
V: TRBV21-1
J: TRBJ2-7

DNA: TGTGCCAGCAGCACAGGGGGCCTGGGGGCTTTCTTT
CDR3: CASSTGGLGAFF
size: NA
D: TRBD1
V: TRBV28
J: TRBJ1-1

DNA: TGTGCCAGCAAACTAGCGGGAGAGTACAATGAGCAGTTCTTC
CDR3: CASKLAGEYNEQFF
size: NA
D: TRBD2
V: TRBV6-5
J: TRBJ2-1

DNA: TGTGCCAGCAGCGGGACGGGAAGCGAGCAGTACTTC
CDR3: CASSGTGSEQYF
size: NA
D: NA
V: TRBV9
J: TRBJ2-7

DNA: TGTGCCACCAGCTCGTTAGCGGGAGGTTTGCACGAGCAGTACTTC
CDR3: CATSSLAGGLHEQYF
size: NA
D: TRBD2
V: TRBV15
J: TRBJ2-7

DNA: TGTGCCAGCAGTCAGCGGACCGGGGAGCTGTTTTTT
CDR3: CASSQRTGELFF
size: once
D: NA
V: TRBV6-6
J: TRBJ2-2

DNA: TGTGCCATCAGTGAGTCCCCGGACTACAACATGGGAGAGACCCAGTACTTC
CDR3: CAISESPDYNMGETQYF
size: NA
D: NA
V: TRBV10-3
J: TRBJ2-5

DNA: TGTGCCAGCAGCTTAACGATCGCGGGAGGGTCCTACGAGCAGTACTTC
CDR3: CASSLTIAGGSYEQYF
size: NA
D: TRBD2
V: TRBV7-2
J: TRBJ2-7

DNA: TGCGCCAGCAGCTCAGCTCAGGGGTCCCAAGAGACCCAGTACTTC
CDR3: CASSSAQGSQETQYF
size: NA
D: NA
V: TRBV5-1
J: TRBJ2-5

DNA: TGCGCCAGCAGCCAAGCTGGGGTGGAGGGGCAAACTGAAGCTTTCTTT
CDR3: CASSQAGVEGQTEAFF
size: NA
D: NA
V: TRBV4-1
J: TRBJ1-1

DNA: TGTGCCAGCATTGGAGACAGGGGGGGTCAAGAGACCCAGTACTTC
CDR3: CASIGDRGGQETQYF
size: NA
D: TRBD1
V: TRBV2
J: TRBJ2-5

DNA: TGTGCCAGTACCCCCAGGGGACAGGGGCCCCTTATACAGGCCGGCTACACCTTC
CDR3: CASTPRGQGPLIQAGYTF
size: NA
D: TRBD1
V: TRBV19
J: TRBJ1-2

DNA: TGTGCCAGTAGTCAGCGGGAGTTCCATGAGCAGTTCTTC
CDR3: CASSQREFHEQFF
size: NA
D: TRBD2
V: TRBV19
J: TRBJ2-1

DNA: TGTGCCAGCAGCTTAGTCAAGGGCAGGGGGGAGACCCAGTACTTC
CDR3: CASSLVKGRGETQYF
size: NA
D: TRBD1
V: TRBV7-9
J: TRBJ2-5

DNA: TGTGCCAGCTTGGAGGGGCTCCACGAGCAGTACTTC
CDR3: CASLEGLHEQYF
size: once
D: NA
V: TRBV6-1
J: TRBJ2-7

DNA: TGTGCCAGCAGTGAACGAGGGACTAGCGGCTACGAGCAGTACTTC
CDR3: CASSERGTSGYEQYF
size: NA
D: TRBD2
V: TRBV6-1
J: TRBJ2-7

DNA: TGTGCCAGCAGCTTAGGAGGGAGTCTCACAGATACGCAGTATTTT
CDR3: CASSLGGSLTDTQYF
size: NA
D: NA
V: TRBV7-2
J: TRBJ2-3

DNA: TGTGCCAGTAGTATAGATCACCGGGGACTGTCCTACGAGCAGTACTTC
CDR3: CASSIDHRGLSYEQYF
size: NA
D: NA
V: TRBV19
J: TRBJ2-7

DNA: TGTGCCAGCAGCTTAGACTTAGAAGAGACCCAGTACTTC
CDR3: CASSLDLEETQYF
size: NA
D: NA
V: TRBV7-9
J: TRBJ2-5

DNA: TGTGCCAGTAGTCCGGGAGTAACCTACGAGCAGTACTTC
CDR3: CASSPGVTYEQYF
size: NA
D: NA
V: TRBV19
J: TRBJ2-7

DNA: TGTGCCAGTAGTATAGATGGGCGGGTTGAAGCTTTCTTT
CDR3: CASSIDGRVEAFF
size: NA
D: NA
V: TRBV19
J: TRBJ1-1

DNA: TGTGCCACCAGCACCCGACAGGGCCACGAGCAGTACTTC
CDR3: CATSTRQGHEQYF
size: once
D: TRBD1
V: TRBV15
J: TRBJ2-7

DNA: TGTGCCAGCAGTTTATGGGCAGGGGGTGGGGATCAGCCCCAGCATTTT
CDR3: CASSLWAGGGDQPQHF
size: NA
D: TRBD1
V: TRBV28
J: TRBJ1-5

DNA: TGCAGCGTTCTGGGGTGGGTACAGCGGGCGCAAGAGACCCAGTACTTC
CDR3: CSVLGWVQRAQETQYF
size: NA
D: NA
V: TRBV29-1
J: TRBJ2-5

DNA: TGCGCCAGCAGTCAACCTTCAAGCGGTGGAATGGCAAGGGAGACCCAGTACTTC
CDR3: CASSQPSSGGMARETQYF
size: NA
D: NA
V: TRBV23-1
J: TRBJ2-5

DNA: TGTGCCAGCAGTAGAACGACAGGGACCTATGGCTACACCTTC
CDR3: CASSRTTGTYGYTF
size: NA
D: TRBD1
V: TRBV28
J: TRBJ1-2

DNA: TGTGCTAGTGGTTTGGTACCGGGGAACTATGGCTACACCTTC
CDR3: CASGLVPGNYGYTF
size: NA
D: NA
V: TRBV12-5
J: TRBJ1-2

DNA: TGTGCCAGCAAGGGGCCTGGACCTGAAGCTTTCTTT
CDR3: CASKGPGPEAFF
size: NA
D: NA
V: TRBV2
J: TRBJ1-1

DNA: TGTGCCAGCAGCTTACTAGCGGGAGGATCAGATACGCAGTATTTT
CDR3: CASSLLAGGSDTQYF
size: NA
D: TRBD2
V: TRBV7-3
J: TRBJ2-3

DNA: TGTGCCAGCAGTTTAGGCAGGGCTAGCAATCAGCCCCAGCATTTT
CDR3: CASSLGRASNQPQHF
size: NA
D: NA
V: TRBV27
J: TRBJ1-5

DNA: TGTGCCAGCTCACCAATTGACGGAGGGAATGGCTACACCTTC
CDR3: CASSPIDGGNGYTF
size: NA
D: NA
V: TRBV18
J: TRBJ1-2

DNA: TGTGCCTGGGGGGGCGTTGGCGGGGAGCTGTTTTTT
CDR3: CAWGGVGGELFF
size: once
D: NA
V: TRBV30
J: TRBJ2-2

DNA: TGCGCCAGCAGCCAAGGCCCCGCGACTAGCGGGAGCGTGGGGGATACGCAGTATTTT
CDR3: CASSQGPATSGSVGDTQYF
size: NA
D: TRBD2
V: TRBV4-1
J: TRBJ2-3

DNA: TGTGCCAGCAGCCAAGGGTTGGCGGGAGGAGGGGAGACCCAGTACTTC
CDR3: CASSQGLAGGGETQYF
size: NA
D: TRBD2
V: TRBV4-2
J: TRBJ2-5

DNA: TGTGCCAGCAGTTGGCAGGGCGGAGAGGCTTTCTTT
CDR3: CASSWQGGEAFF
size: NA
D: NA
V: TRBV28
J: TRBJ1-1

DNA: TGCGCCAGCAGCTTTTCGAGGGAAAAACTGTTTTTT
CDR3: CASSFSREKLFF
size: NA
D: NA
V: TRBV5-1
J: TRBJ1-4